A single T cell receptor (beta chain) is shown here with its context. Its binding antigen is unknown. Base quality data are lacking; no much larger clone is found one base away. The sample's time point, from its label and the paper: cells obtained before transplantation from donor or recipient. CD3+CD4+ and CD3+CD8+ populations were FACS-sorted from unstimulated pre-transplant donor and recipient cells taken from spleen or lymph nodes. The sample belongs to a study of graft-versus-host responses after intestinal transplantation (dated by TCRdb to the early 2020s). The study in broad terms: The transplants that recipients got were multivisceral, liver-intestinal, or isolated intestinal. Every recipient was given anti-thymocyte globulin induction, then maintenance tacrolimus and steroids for roughly 3 years. Bulk TCR-beta CDR3 sequencing was used to track graft-versus-host and host-versus-graft alloreactive T cell clones in the graft, circulation and bone marrow after intestinal transplantation. To identify alloreactive clones, pre-transplant mixed lymphocyte reaction products were sequenced and then compared with unstimulated pre-transplant donor and recipient T cells. Of the 20 to 25 intestinal transplant recipients enrolled in the cohort, one of whom was a retransplant, a few patients without pretransplant specimens were excluded. A peak of at least 4% donor T cells among recipient peripheral blood mononuclear cells was the definition used for donor T cell macrochimerism. Rather than being sequenced by the commercial service, samples from a few later patients were sequenced in-house on an Illumina MiSeq and processed with MiXCR.

Broader findings and caveats from the paper: GvH clones were detected in recipient bone marrow, and some appeared earlier in ileal mucosa or blood, consistent with an intestinal mucosal origin. Conclusions were limited by the relatively low number and heterogeneity of intestinal transplant patients. Early after transplant, peak levels of circulating GvH clones were associated with declines in HvG clones. High GvH to HvG T cell clonal ratios were observed in the allografts of patients with donor T cell macrochimerism.

The germline V gene supplies CDR1 SGHDT and CDR2 YYEEEE. V and J are truncated by 4 bases and 0 bases respectively, leaving an intervening sequence of 11 bases. CDR3 length: 14 amino acids, cysteine to valine. The CDR3 DNA has 42 bases and is translated from base 1. The library came from the immunoSEQ multiplex PCR assay. In most patients, genomic DNA was isolated using the Qiagen DNeasy Blood and Tissue Kit and sent frozen to Adaptive Biotechnologies for TCR sequencing. High-throughput TCR-beta CDR3 sequencing of genomic DNA from most patients was performed by Adaptive Biotechnologies. On the authors' methods: TCR sequencing data were retrieved from Adaptive's ImmunoSEQ software for about 17 patients, whereas a few other patients were processed with MiXCR and VDJtools. CD4 versus CD8 sorting errors were corrected by removing sequences found in both subsets at a frequency ratio below 5:1. CDR3 nucleotide sequences shared between donor and recipient were removed because the origin of such sequences could not be assigned. To count as alloreactive, a clone needed at least 2-fold expansion over unstimulated cells and a minimum CFSE-low frequency of 0.002% (template counts) or 0.001% (read counts). Mappable clones were those detected in sequenced pre-transplant spleen, lymph node, or MLR CFSE-low populations of the donor or recipient. Cumulative frequency of alloreactive clones was calculated as a percentage of all sequences weighted by copy number. This is the immuneACCESS table as TCRdb keeps it, with only in-frame sequences that have V and J called. A part of the clones is gone; compared with another copy, unresolved V genes explain less than half, and the rest is unexplained. The DNA gave D and trimming, while V, J and clone size come from that table. The sample data list around 69,000 clones, and roughly 90% of these were observed just once. About 4% of the sample is in the top ten clones.

The source material was unstimulated CD8+ T cells sorted from spleen or lymph node cells, sampled before transplant. The chain uses TRBV5-6 and TRBJ2-7; a confident D gene designation cannot be given. The receptor's source is a human donor who was the organ donor for an intestinal transplant. The CDR3 is CASSLGRSSYEQYV. The DNA is TGTGCCAGCAGCCTGGGTAGGAGCTCCTACGAGCAGTACGTC.